The 15 T cell receptor beta chains below all came from one sample that was sequenced in a study of cytomegalovirus exposure and HLA in healthy donors. The PCR made use of 60 Vbeta and 13 Jbeta primers. Only in-frame clones appear in the TCRdb table, and some are missing; sequencing was by immunoSEQ multiplex PCR. The table includes some 270,000 clones, about four fifths detected once. Specimen: PBMCs. The receptors were gathered from a girl aged 2 to 9 in good health and CMV-seronegative.

The genes are TRBV7-9 and TRBJ2-1; 7 nucleotides align to TRBD2. Per the germline V gene, CDR1 is SEHNR and CDR2 is FQNEAQ (reference sequence). Trimming removed 0 bases from V and 10 bases from J; junction bases left unmatched: 12. This CDR3 is 16 amino acids long. In DNA form, the CDR3 reads TGTGCCAGCAGCTTAGCCGCCCGACTAGCAATGGACGAGCAGTTCTTC. This translates into CASSLAARLAMDEQFF.

V gene TRBV27 combines with J gene TRBJ2-7, with TRBD2 matching 9 bases. The ends lost 3 bases at V and 2 bases at J; junction bases unmatched: 8. This CDR3 spans 16 amino acids. Germline V lookup: CDR1 MNHEY, CDR2 SMNVEV (reference sequence). This chain's CDR3 is CASSFTRTSAAYEQYF. As DNA, the CDR3 is TGTGCCAGCAGTTTCACGAGGACTAGCGCCGCCTACGAGCAGTACTTC.

The chain combines TRBV7-6 with TRBJ2-5; 8 positions agree with TRBD1. Matching the DNA end better, TRBJ2-7 makes the J call doubtful. CDR1 is SGHVS and CDR2 is FNYEAQ in the germline V gene. This CDR3 comprises 15 residues. CDR3 protein: CASSRTQGQVYEQYF. In DNA form, the CDR3 reads TGTGCCAGCAGCCGCACGCAGGGACAGGTCTACGAGCAGTACTTC.

The chain has TRBV28 and TRBJ2-7, with D possibly being TRBD1 (6 bases). Between the trimmed V and J ends, which lost 7 bases and 4 bases, there was a span of 17 bases. CDR1 MDHEN and CDR2 SYDVKM come from the germline V gene. There are 14 residues in the CDR3. CDR3 sequence reads: CASNPLGAPYEQYF. As DNA, the CDR3 is TGTGCCAGCAACCCGCTGGGGGCCCCATACGAGCAGTACTTC.

This sequence joins TRBV6-6 and TRBJ2-3; D possibly corresponds to TRBD2 (6 bases). Per germline, CDR1 MNHNY and CDR2 SVGAGI (reference sequence). V gave up 8 bases and J gave up 0 bases, with 12 bases separating them. This CDR3 contains 14 residues. CDR3 loop: CASSRERSTDTQYF. The CDR3 coding sequence is TGTGCCAGCTCTCGGGAGCGGAGCACAGATACGCAGTATTTT.

The rearrangement links TRBV7-9 to TRBJ2-2; TRBD1 aligns across 7 bases. The V gene's germline CDR1 is SEHNR and CDR2 FQNEAQ (reference sequence). V lost 7 bases to trimming and J lost 1 base; unmatched junction nucleotides: 9. The CDR3 loop spans 16 amino acids. The CDR3 region has the DNA TGTGCCAGCAAACGACCGGGACAGCGGAACACCGGGGAGCTGTTTTTT. Residues: CASKRPGQRNTGELFF. Based on the CDR3 plus reference TRBV7-9 and TRBJ2-2, the full variable domain is DTGVSQNPRHKITKRGQNVTFRCDPISEHNRLYWYRQTLGQGPEFLTYFQNEAQLEKSRLLSDRFSAERPKGSFSTLEIQRTEQGDSAMYLCASKRPGQRNTGELFFGEGSRLTVL.

This clone was seen just once. The chain is built from TRBV28 and TRBJ1-2, with 8 bases aligning to TRBD1. The V and J ends lost 4 bases and 6 bases, in that order; junction bases with no gene match: 4. Germline values: CDR1 MDHEN, CDR2 SYDVKM. This CDR3 region has 13 residues. The CDR3 here is CASSWTGTNGYTF. The CDR3 nucleotides are TGTGCCAGCAGTTGGACAGGGACTAATGGCTACACCTTC.

V and J are TRBV28 and TRBJ2-7, with a weak D call TRBD2 (7 bases). Deletions cut 5 bases from V and 5 bases from J, with 19 bases between. Germline values: CDR1 MDHEN, CDR2 SYDVKM. The CDR3 consists of 15 residues. CDR3 sequence reads: CASSLGGADAHEQYF. As DNA, the CDR3 is TGTGCCAGCAGTCTAGGGGGGGCTGATGCTCACGAGCAGTACTTC.

The V gene is TRBV2, the J gene TRBJ2-7; D is ambiguous. The CDR3 extends over 14 amino acids. CDR1 SNHLY and CDR2 FYNNEI come from the germline V gene. V shed 6 bases and J shed 0 bases, with 12 bases lying between them. DNA of the CDR3: TGTGCCAGCAGACTGCAGGCCAGCTCCTACGAGCAGTACTTC. Amino acids: CASRLQASSYEQYF.

The chain combines TRBV6-6 with TRBJ2-7; 8 positions match TRBD2. The ends lost 2 bases at V and 4 bases at J; junction bases unmatched: 10. From germline, CDR1 is MNHNY and CDR2 SVGAGI (reference sequence). This CDR3 has 16 residues. In DNA form, the CDR3 reads TGTGCCAGCAGTTACCCAGCGGGAGTAAAGGTATACGAGCAGTACTTC. It codes for CASSYPAGVKVYEQYF.

This chain joins TRBV4-1 and TRBJ1-1, with unresolved D. Trimming shortened V by 0 bases and J by 4 bases, and 9 bases separated the two germline ends. This CDR3 contains 14 residues. Germline assignment: CDR1 MGHRA and CDR2 YSYEKL. The CDR3, as DNA: TGCGCCAGCAGCCAAGACGGGGTTGCCACTGAAGCTTTCTTT. Its translation is CASSQDGVATEAFF.

This clone appeared once. This rearrangement joins TRBV6-5 to TRBJ2-5; no firm D call. The J call may not be correct, given that the DNA end is closer to TRBJ2-7. The CDR3 length is 15 residues. In germline, CDR1 is MNHEY, CDR2 SVGAGI. Here the CDR3 DNA reads TGTGCCAGCAGTTACTCGAGGAATACCCCCTACGAGCAGTACTTC. Protein sequence: CASSYSRNTPYEQYF.

This rearrangement joins TRBV4-1 to TRBJ2-7, with TRBD1 matching 9 bases. CDR3 length equals 14 residues. V lost 4 bases, J lost 2 bases, and 3 bases stayed unmatched. The germline V gene encodes CDR1 MGHRA and CDR2 YSYEKL. CDR3 in DNA: TGCGCCAGCAGCCTCGGGACAGGGACCTACGAGCAGTACTTC. It translates to CASSLGTGTYEQYF.

The chain recombines TRBV6-1 with TRBJ2-5; 7 bases are shared with TRBD1. TRBJ2-7 matches the DNA end more closely, so the J call is doubtful. CDR1 MNHNS and CDR2 SASEGT come from the germline V gene. The CDR3 length is 17 residues. CDR3 in DNA: TGTGCCAGCAGTGAATTAGGATTCGGGACAGTTTACTACGAGCAGTACTTC. It specifies CASSELGFGTVYYEQYF.

The chain employs TRBV7-6 and TRBJ1-2; 8 positions agree with TRBD1. Germline assignment: CDR1 SGHVS and CDR2 FNYEAQ. CDR3 length equals 17 residues. With V trimmed by 5 bases and J by 5 bases, 16 bases remained unmatched. CDR3 in DNA: TGTGCCAGCAGCCCTGGGACAGGAGCCACCACAAATTATGGCTACACCTTC. Protein: CASSPGTGATTNYGYTF.